This T cell receptor (beta chain) was sequenced during a study of shared clonotypes between healthy human individuals. About the study: The people who gave samples were a couple of women and three men aged 18 to 49.

This clone occurred a few times. Its antigen remains unidentified. Measured with immunoSEQ multiplex PCR; TCRdb has only the in-frame clones, and not every one. This repertoire shows some 2.1 million clones, about 95% found once; its top ten account for approximately 1.2%. The CDR3 length is 14 residues. The V end was cut by 0 bases, the J end by 0 bases, with 6 bases between. Germline assignment: CDR1 GTSNPN and CDR2 SVGIG (reference sequence). CD8 cells classed as naive were CD45RO-negative and positively selected for CCR7, excluding terminally differentiated effector memory CD45RA+ cells. Study-wide findings and caveats: The expectation was that sequencing depth would affect clonotype sharing among donors.

Sequenced sample: naive CD8+ T cells sorted from blood. This rearrangement joins TRBV30 to TRBJ1-5; D gene unclear. The receptor was isolated from a young man in good health. The CDR3, as DNA: TGTGCCTGGAGTGTACGCGGTAGCAATCAGCCCCAGCATTTT. Its protein product is CAWSVRGSNQPQHF.